This T cell receptor (beta chain) derives from a study of regulatory and conventional T cells in RAG deficiency. Clones were read by immunoSEQ multiplex PCR, and TCRdb kept only the in-frame ones, dropping some. Of more than 35,000 clones in the sample, 90% were seen once. Blood CD4+ CD25-low CD127-high conventional T cells supplied the genomic DNA template. In regard to this clone: The target antigen is unknown.

The study, taken as a whole, reports: Patient subsets had shorter CDR3s; Omenn Treg-Tconv overlap exceeded 90%. Omenn syndrome and CID/AS patients had around 100-fold fewer unique Treg TCR beta sequences, versus around 9.8-fold elsewhere.

Germline CDR1 is MNHNS and CDR2 is SASEGT. The CDR3 loop spans 16 amino acids. V trimming: 2 bases; J trimming: 5 bases; junction bases outside the gene matches: 9. These data also formed part of another study, on regulatory T cells. Per that study: The PCR used 52 TRBV and 13 TRBJ primers. Regulatory T cells showed the strongest V-J pair restriction and V/J gene skewing among patient repertoires.

The chain uses TRBV6-1 and TRBJ2-5, with 9 bases aligning to TRBD1. The specimen was CD4+ effector T cells sorted from blood. The receptor was derived from a human donor in good health. The CDR3 protein is CASSETLGTGQETQYF. DNA for the CDR3: TGTGCCAGCAGTGAAACATTAGGGACAGGGCAGGAGACCCAGTACTTC.